The 17 T cell receptor beta chains below come from one sample, sequenced in a study of cytomegalovirus exposure and HLA in healthy donors (dated by TCRdb to the late 2010s). Receptors were amplified or captured by the immunoSEQ multiplex PCR assay. For the multiplex PCR, a mixture combining 60 forward primers for TCR Vbeta segments and 13 reverse primers for TCR Jbeta segments was used. The clones in this table, taken by TCRdb from immuneACCESS, are in-frame only. Not every clone is retained; where verified, under half of the shortfall comes from an unresolved V gene, and the cause of the rest is unknown. This sample is represented by some 140,000 clones; roughly 80% of them were singletons. The ten top clones hold about 3% of the sample. The sequenced sample was PBMCs. All receptors derive from a female donor in good health and CMV-seronegative.

The chain has TRBV11-3 and TRBJ2-7; TRBD1 aligns across 11 bases. The CDR3 sequence is 15 residues long. The junction had 7 bases not matched to a gene; V was cut back by 5 bases and J by 4 bases. Per germline, CDR1 SGHNT and CDR2 YENEEA. Written as DNA, the CDR3 is TGTGCCAGCAGCAGCGCCGGGACAGGGGGGTACGAGCAGTACTTC. Protein: CASSSAGTGGYEQYF.

A note on this clone: No conserved phenylalanine or tryptophan is present at the end of the CDR3, so a read error is the likely explanation. CDR3 protein: CASSPPRQGRTEAFL. The CDR3 coding sequence is TGTGCCAGCTCACCACCCCGACAGGGGAGGACTGAAGCTTTCCTT. The chain uses TRBV18 and TRBJ1-1, with 8 bases aligning to TRBD1. The CDR3 contains 15 residues. Looked up from germline, CDR1 is KGHSH and CDR2 is LQKENI. J was trimmed by 5 bases and V by 0 bases; bases with no gene match: 5.

The gene calls are TRBV29-1 and TRBJ1-2; TRBD1 matches 8 bases. Per germline, CDR1 SQVTM and CDR2 ANQGSEA. The CDR3 runs 16 residues. Germline trimming cut 4 bases from V and 3 bases from J; bases unmatched to any gene: 13. DNA for the CDR3: TGCAGCGTTGTAGCAGGGGGCGACGAGTTGGACTATGGCTACACCTTC. The encoded protein is CSVVAGGDELDYGYTF. The full variable domain, completed using reference TRBV29-1 and TRBJ1-2, is SAVISQKPSRDICQRGTSLTIQCQVDSQVTMMFWYRQQPGQSLTLIATANQGSEATYESGFVIDKFPISRPNLTFSTLTVSNMSPEDSSIYLCSVVAGGDELDYGYTFGSGTRLTVV.

The chain recombines TRBV27 with TRBJ2-6, with D perhaps TRBD1 (6 bases). The CDR3 totals 15 residues. The ends were cut back, 10 bases at V and 2 bases at J, with 15 bases in the middle. In germline, CDR1 is MNHEY, CDR2 SMNVEV (reference sequence). In DNA, the CDR3 is TGTGCCACTAGGAGAAGGACAGCTGGGGCCAACGTCCTGACTTTC. It codes for CATRRRTAGANVLTF.

The chain combines TRBV19 with TRBJ2-5; tentatively, D is TRBD1 (6 bases). This CDR3 comprises 13 residues. Looked up from germline, CDR1 is LNHDA and CDR2 is SQIVND (reference sequence). V was trimmed by 5 bases and J by 6 bases, leaving 13 bases between them. This chain's CDR3 is CASSPDWGQTQYF. In nucleotides, the CDR3 is TGTGCCAGTAGTCCCGACTGGGGGCAGACCCAGTACTTC.

The chain recombines TRBV18 with TRBJ2-3, with D possibly matching TRBD2 (5 bases). The V end was cut by 1 base, the J end by 2 bases, with 10 bases between. Germline V gene sequence: CDR1 KGHSH, CDR2 LQKENI. The CDR3 extends over 15 amino acids. The CDR3 bases are TGTGCCAGCTCACCACAACGGGGAAACACAGATACGCAGTATTTT. Amino acid sequence: CASSPQRGNTDTQYF.

The CDR3 region has the DNA TGTGCCAGCAGTTTTATCGGACTAGCGGGGTCCTACGAGCAGTACTTC. This translates into CASSFIGLAGSYEQYF. The chain couples TRBV28 to TRBJ2-7, with TRBD2 matching 12 bases. Germline lookup yields CDR1 MDHEN and CDR2 SYDVKM. With V trimmed by 3 bases and J by 1 base, 4 bases remained unmatched. The CDR3 runs 16 residues.

The chain has TRBV6-6 and TRBJ2-7; possible D gene TRBD1, 6 bases. CDR3 length equals 14 residues. Germline CDR1 reads MNHNY; CDR2 reads SVGAGI (reference sequence). The ends were cut back, 6 bases at V and 1 base at J, with 13 bases in the middle. The CDR3 is CASSQTGASYEQYF. CDR3 bases: TGTGCCAGCAGCCAGACAGGTGCGTCCTACGAGCAGTACTTC.

This clone has just a few counts. The chain recombines TRBV10-3 with TRBJ1-5; TRBD1 is a possible D gene (5 bases). The CDR3 is made up of 15 amino acids. V was clipped by 3 bases and J by 7 bases, with 16 bases between them. Germline CDR1 is ENHRY and CDR2 is SYGVKD. DNA of the CDR3: TGTGCCATCAGTGAAGTAAAGGGGAGGGAACAGCCCCAGCATTTT. This sequence encodes CAISEVKGREQPQHF.

The chain is built from TRBV5-6 and TRBJ1-2; 9 bases fit TRBD1. CDR1 and CDR2 from the germline V gene are SGHDT and YYEEEE. The CDR3 length is 15 residues. Germline trimming cut 5 bases from V and 8 bases from J; bases unmatched to any gene: 13. This CDR3 is CASSYIDRDREGYTF. Written as DNA, the CDR3 is TGTGCCAGCAGTTATATAGACAGGGACAGGGAGGGCTACACCTTC.

This chain joins TRBV9 and TRBJ2-1; TRBD1 agrees at 7 bases. Looked up from germline, CDR1 is SGDLS and CDR2 is YYNGEE. The length of the CDR3 is 13 residues. After removal of 3 bases from V and 8 bases from J, the junction contained 5 bases not matched to a gene. The CDR3 DNA follows: TGTGCCAGCAGCGGACAGGGCCAGGATGAGCAGTTCTTC. Translated: CASSGQGQDEQFF.

This clone has only a few counts. The gene calls are TRBV2 and TRBJ1-1; a weak D match, TRBD1 (5 bases). From germline, CDR1 is SNHLY and CDR2 FYNNEI. CDR3 length: 13 amino acids. Deletions cut 4 bases from V and 7 bases from J, with 13 bases between. The CDR3 DNA reads as TGTGCCAGCAGTGTTTCAGGGTACGGTGAAGCTTTCTTT. Amino acid sequence: CASSVSGYGEAFF.

V and J are TRBV29-1 and TRBJ2-7; TRBD2 matches at 11 bases. V was pared by 7 bases and J by 2 bases, with 4 bases of the junction left unmatched. The V gene's germline CDR1 is SQVTM and CDR2 ANQGSEA. The CDR3 spans 13 residues. This chain's CDR3 is CSARLAGTYEQYF. Written as DNA, the CDR3 is TGCAGCGCCAGACTAGCGGGAACCTACGAGCAGTACTTC.

The chain employs TRBV29-1 and TRBJ1-1; 8 bases align to TRBD1. This CDR3 is 13 amino acids long. Germline trimming cut 7 bases from V and 3 bases from J; bases unmatched to any gene: 7. Germline CDR1 SQVTM, CDR2 ANQGSEA. Here the CDR3 reads CSASDRGYTEAFF. CDR3 bases: TGCAGCGCATCTGACAGGGGATACACTGAAGCTTTCTTT.

This clone turned up a few times. The chain joins TRBV5-1 to TRBJ2-2; no firm D call. The length of the CDR3 is 14 residues. Germline CDR1 SGHRS, CDR2 YFSETQ. V dropped 0 bases and J dropped 3 bases, with 6 bases sitting between them. The CDR3 spells CASSLVADTGELFF. As DNA, the CDR3 is TGCGCCAGCAGCTTGGTGGCAGACACCGGGGAGCTGTTTTTT.

This chain uses TRBV7-8 with TRBJ1-3, with a tentative D call TRBD1 (5 bases). The CDR3 contains 14 residues. Per germline, CDR1 SGHVS and CDR2 FQNEAQ. V shed 5 bases and J shed 4 bases, with 12 bases lying between them. Here the CDR3 reads CASSPSGVGNTIYF. The CDR3 nucleotides read TGTGCCAGCAGCCCGTCGGGGGTCGGAAACACCATATATTTT.

This clone was found a few times. The rearrangement uses TRBV18 and TRBJ1-1; D remains unclear. CDR1 is KGHSH and CDR2 is LQKENI in the germline V gene. Trimming cost V 3 bases and J 1 base, with 9 bases left between them. The CDR3 spans 14 residues. This chain's CDR3 is CASSPRGRNTEAFF. The CDR3 DNA reads as TGTGCCAGCTCACCTCGAGGGAGGAACACTGAAGCTTTCTTT.